The entry that follows covers one T cell receptor (beta chain) sequence. Antigen specificity is unknown. Molecular barcoding with unique molecular identifiers was used for the TCRbeta library. TCRdb analysed the PCR reads with MiXCR anew, one entry per CDR3 protein. The repertoire holds approximately 130,000 distinct CDR3 sequences, 9.7% seen once, with less than 25% in the top ten. The V gene's germline CDR1 is MGHDK and CDR2 SYGVNS. Trimming pared 4 bases from V and 2 bases from J, leaving 6 bases between. The CDR3 contains 12 residues. This entry comes from a study of T-cell reconstitution after alpha-beta-depleted transplantation in children. Study results and caveats: About two months after transplant, alpha-beta T cells reportedly came from several hundred expanded graft clones.

The receptor's source is a girl under three years old who had a stem cell transplant for combined immunodeficiency, so the T cells may come from the graft donor. The J gene is TRBJ2-7, the V gene TRBV25-1; D unresolved. This specimen was PBMCs, mostly from graft donor cells, taken 180 days after TCRalphabeta/CD19-depleted stem cell transplant. The CDR3 DNA is TGTGCCAGCAGTGGAACCACCTACGAGCAGTACTTC. Amino acid sequence: CASSGTTYEQYF.